This entry describes one TCR beta chain. Its antigen is undetermined. The source of the sample is a study of human T cells and chemical hapten exposure. Looking at the study overall: Chiefly women, the patients showed alopecia areata, totalis or universalis. Study-level results: Compared to controls, expanded TCRs made significantly more large clusters of similar CDR3s. Because they had alopecia, donors may respond immunologically unlike healthy people.

Time point reported: pre-sensitization, week 0. The treatment here: therapeutic diphenylcyclopropenone sensitization with weekly scalp DPC. Germline V gives CDR1 SEHNR, CDR2 FQNEAQ (reference sequence). V lost 4 bases to trimming and J lost 0 bases, with 9 bases between them. The CDR3 runs 15 residues. TCRdb re-derived calls from the RACE reads in MiXCR, one entry per CDR3 protein. The repertoire holds 350,000 to 400,000 distinct CDR3 sequences, more than 4.5% seen once, with 2.5% to 3% in the top ten. The chain uses TRBV7-9 and TRBJ2-2, with a possible D match to TRBD1 (6 bases). The clonotype was recovered from a woman between 45 and 60 years old with alopecia areata. Some clones in this sample may be carry-over from other donors' samples. This material consisted of whole blood, taken in connection with sensitization to the hapten diphenylcyclopropenone (DPC). CDR3 coding DNA: TGTGCCAGCAGCTGGACAGTAACGAACACCGGGGAGCTGTTTTTT. Translation: CASSWTVTNTGELFF.